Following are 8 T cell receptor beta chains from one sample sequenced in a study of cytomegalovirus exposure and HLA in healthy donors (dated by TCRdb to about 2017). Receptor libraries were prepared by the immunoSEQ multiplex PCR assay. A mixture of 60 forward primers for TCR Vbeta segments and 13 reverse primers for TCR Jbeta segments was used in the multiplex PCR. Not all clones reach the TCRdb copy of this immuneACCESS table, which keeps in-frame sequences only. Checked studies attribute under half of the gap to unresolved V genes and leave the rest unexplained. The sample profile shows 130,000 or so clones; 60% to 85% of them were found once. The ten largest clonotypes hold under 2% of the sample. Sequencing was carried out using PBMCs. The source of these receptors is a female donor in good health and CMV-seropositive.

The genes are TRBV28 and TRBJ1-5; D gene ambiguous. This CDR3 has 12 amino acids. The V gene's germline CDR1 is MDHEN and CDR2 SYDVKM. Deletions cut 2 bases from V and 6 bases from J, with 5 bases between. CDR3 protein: CASSLVSQPQHF. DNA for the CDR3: TGTGCCAGCAGTTTAGTATCTCAGCCCCAGCATTTT. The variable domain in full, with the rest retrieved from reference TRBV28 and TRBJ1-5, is DVKVTQSSRYLVKRTGEKVFLECVQDMDHENMFWYRQDPGLGLRLIYFSYDVKMKEKGDIPEGYSVSREKKERFSLILESASTNQTSMYLCASSLVSQPQHFGDGTRLSIL.

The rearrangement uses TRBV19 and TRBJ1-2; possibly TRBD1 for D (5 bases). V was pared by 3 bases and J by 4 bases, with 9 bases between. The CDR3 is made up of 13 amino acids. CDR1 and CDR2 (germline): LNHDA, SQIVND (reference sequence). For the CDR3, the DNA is TGTGCCAGTAGTATTAAGGGGCGCTATGGCTACACCTTC. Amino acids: CASSIKGRYGYTF.

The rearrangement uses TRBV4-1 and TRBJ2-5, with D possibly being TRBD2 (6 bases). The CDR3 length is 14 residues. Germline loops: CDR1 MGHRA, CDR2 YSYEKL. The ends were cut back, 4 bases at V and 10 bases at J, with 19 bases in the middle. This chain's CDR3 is CASSPGLPPVSQYF. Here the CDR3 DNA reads TGCGCCAGCAGCCCTGGACTACCCCCAGTGAGCCAGTACTTC.

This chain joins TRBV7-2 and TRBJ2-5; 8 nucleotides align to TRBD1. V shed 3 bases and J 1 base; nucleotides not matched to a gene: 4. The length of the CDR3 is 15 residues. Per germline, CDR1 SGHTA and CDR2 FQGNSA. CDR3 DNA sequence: TGTGCCAGCAGCTTCCTCGGGACAGGCCAAGAGACCCAGTACTTC. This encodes CASSFLGTGQETQYF.

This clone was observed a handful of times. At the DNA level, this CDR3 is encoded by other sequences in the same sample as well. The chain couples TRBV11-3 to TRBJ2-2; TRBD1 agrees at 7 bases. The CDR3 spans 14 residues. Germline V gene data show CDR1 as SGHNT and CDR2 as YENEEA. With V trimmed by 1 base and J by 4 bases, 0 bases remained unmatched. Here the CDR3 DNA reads TGTGCCAGCAGCTTAGCAGGGGGCACCGGGGAGCTGTTTTTT. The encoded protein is CASSLAGGTGELFF.

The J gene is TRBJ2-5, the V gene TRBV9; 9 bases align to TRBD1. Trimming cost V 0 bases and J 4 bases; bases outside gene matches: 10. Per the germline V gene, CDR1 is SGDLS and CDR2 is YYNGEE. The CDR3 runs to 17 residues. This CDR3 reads CASSVGVLTGGGETQYF. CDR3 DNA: TGTGCCAGCAGCGTAGGGGTCCTTACAGGGGGCGGAGAGACCCAGTACTTC.

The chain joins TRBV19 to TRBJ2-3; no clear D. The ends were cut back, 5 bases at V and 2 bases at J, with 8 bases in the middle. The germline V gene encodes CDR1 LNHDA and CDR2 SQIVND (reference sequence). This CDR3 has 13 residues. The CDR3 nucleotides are TGTGCCAGTAGTTCGGAGATCACAGATACGCAGTATTTT. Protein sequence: CASSSEITDTQYF. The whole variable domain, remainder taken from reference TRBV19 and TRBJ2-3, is DGGITQSPKYLFRKEGQNVTLSCEQNLNHDAMYWYRQDPGQGLRLIYYSQIVNDFQKGDIAEGYSVSREKKESFPLTVTSAQKNPTAFYLCASSSEITDTQYFGPGTRLTVL.

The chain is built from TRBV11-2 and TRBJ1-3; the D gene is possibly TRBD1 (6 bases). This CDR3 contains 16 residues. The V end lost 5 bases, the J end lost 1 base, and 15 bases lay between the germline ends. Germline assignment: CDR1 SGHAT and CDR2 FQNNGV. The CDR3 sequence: CASSPRAGVSGNTIYF. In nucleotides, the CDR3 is TGTGCCAGCAGCCCCCGGGCAGGGGTATCTGGAAACACCATATATTTT. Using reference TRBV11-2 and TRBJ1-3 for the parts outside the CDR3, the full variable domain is EAGVAQSPRYKIIEKRQSVAFWCNPISGHATLYWYQQILGQGPKLLIQFQNNGVVDDSQLPKDRFSAERLKGVDSTLKIQPAKLEDSAVYLCASSPRAGVSGNTIYFGEGSWLTVV.